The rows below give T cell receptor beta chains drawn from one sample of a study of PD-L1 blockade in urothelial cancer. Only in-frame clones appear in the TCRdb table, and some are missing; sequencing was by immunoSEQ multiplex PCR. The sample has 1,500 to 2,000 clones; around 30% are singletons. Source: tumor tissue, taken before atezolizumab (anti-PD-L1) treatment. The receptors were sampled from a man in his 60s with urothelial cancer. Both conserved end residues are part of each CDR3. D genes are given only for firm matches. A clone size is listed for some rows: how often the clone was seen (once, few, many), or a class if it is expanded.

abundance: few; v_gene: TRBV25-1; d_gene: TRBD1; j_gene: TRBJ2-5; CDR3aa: CASSGQGVDQYF; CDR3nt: TGTGCCAGCAGTGGACAGGGGGTAGACCAGTACTTC
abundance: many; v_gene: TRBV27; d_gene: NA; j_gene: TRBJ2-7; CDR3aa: CASKSGWPYEQYF; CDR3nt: TGTGCCAGCAAATCCGGGTGGCCCTACGAGCAGTACTTC
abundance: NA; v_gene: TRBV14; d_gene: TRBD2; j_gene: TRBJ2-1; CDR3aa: CASSPLGLAGYNEQFF; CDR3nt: TGTGCCAGCAGCCCGCTAGGACTAGCCGGATACAATGAGCAGTTCTTC
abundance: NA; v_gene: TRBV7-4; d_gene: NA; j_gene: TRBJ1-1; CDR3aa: CASSPGGNTKTFF; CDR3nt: TGTGCCAGCAGCCCCGGCGGGAACACTAAAACTTTCTTT
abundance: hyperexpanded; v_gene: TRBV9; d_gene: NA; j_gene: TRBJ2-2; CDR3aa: CASSVDGGELFF; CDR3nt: TGTGCCAGCAGCGTAGATGGCGGGGAGCTGTTTTTT
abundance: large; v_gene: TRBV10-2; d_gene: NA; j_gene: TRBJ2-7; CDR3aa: CASSESGYYEQYF; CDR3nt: TGCGCCAGCAGTGAGTCCGGATACTACGAGCAGTACTTC
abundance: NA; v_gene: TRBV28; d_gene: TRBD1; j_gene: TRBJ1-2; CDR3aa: CASSSDGQVDGYTF; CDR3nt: TGTGCCAGCAGTAGCGACGGACAGGTAGACGGCTACACCTTC
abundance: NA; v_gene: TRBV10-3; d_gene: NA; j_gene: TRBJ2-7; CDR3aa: CAISEGQGSYEQYF; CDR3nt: TGTGCCATCAGTGAGGGGCAGGGGTCCTACGAGCAGTACTTC
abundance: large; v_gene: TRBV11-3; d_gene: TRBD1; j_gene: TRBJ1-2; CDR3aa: CASSYRDRAYGYTF; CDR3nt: TGTGCCAGCAGCTATCGGGACAGAGCCTATGGCTACACCTTC
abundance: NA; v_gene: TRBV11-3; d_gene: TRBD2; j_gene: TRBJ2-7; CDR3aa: CASSPMGTSGYEQYF; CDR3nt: TGTGCCAGCAGCCCCATGGGGACTAGCGGTTACGAGCAGTACTTC
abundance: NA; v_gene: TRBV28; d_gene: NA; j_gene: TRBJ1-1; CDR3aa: CATRTGNTEAFF; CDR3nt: TGTGCCACCAGGACTGGGAACACTGAAGCTTTCTTT
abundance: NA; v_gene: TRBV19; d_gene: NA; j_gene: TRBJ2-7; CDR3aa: CASSIRGFRPNYEQYF; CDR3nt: TGTGCCAGTAGTATAAGAGGCTTCAGGCCCAACTACGAGCAGTACTTC
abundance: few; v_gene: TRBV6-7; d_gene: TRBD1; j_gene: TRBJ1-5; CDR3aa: CASSRDREDQPQHF; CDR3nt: TGTGCCAGCAGCCGCGACAGGGAGGATCAGCCCCAGCATTTT
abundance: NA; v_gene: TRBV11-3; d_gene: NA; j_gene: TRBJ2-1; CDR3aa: CASSTTGVSYNEQFF; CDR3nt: TGTGCCAGCAGTACGACAGGAGTGAGTTACAATGAGCAGTTCTTC
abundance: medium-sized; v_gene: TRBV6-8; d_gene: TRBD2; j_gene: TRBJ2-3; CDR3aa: CASSYSGLGNTDTQYF; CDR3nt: TGTGCCAGCAGTTACTCGGGACTAGGAAACACAGATACGCAGTATTTT